Shown below are 19 T cell receptor beta chains from a single sample sequenced in a study of cytomegalovirus exposure and HLA in healthy donors. Use of 60 Vbeta and 13 Jbeta primers characterized the PCR. Sequencing was performed with immunoSEQ multiplex PCR; in TCRdb, only in-frame clones are kept and a portion is missing. The data show some 140,000 clones, approximately 79% seen once. The sample was PBMCs. The receptors were gathered from a man aged 18 to 30 in good health and CMV-seronegative.

V usage is TRBV7-9 and J usage is TRBJ2-7; no clear D. The CDR3 sequence is 12 residues long. Germline CDR1 is SEHNR and CDR2 is FQNEAQ (reference sequence). Deletions cut 4 bases from V and 3 bases from J, with 7 bases between. CDR3 sequence reads: CASSSRLYEQYF. The CDR3 DNA reads TGTGCCAGCAGCTCGCGGCTCTACGAGCAGTACTTC. Variable domain in full (rest from reference TRBV7-9 and TRBJ2-7): DTGVSQNPRHKITKRGQNVTFRCDPISEHNRLYWYRQTLGQGPEFLTYFQNEAQLEKSRLLSDRFSAERPKGSFSTLEIQRTEQGDSAMYLCASSSRLYEQYFGPGTRLTVT.

CDR3 amino acids: CASNGRGMNTEAFF. CDR3 nucleotide sequence: TGTGCCAGCAACGGCCGGGGAATGAACACTGAAGCTTTCTTT. The chain links TRBV7-8 to TRBJ1-1; D not certain. This CDR3 is 14 amino acids long. Germline CDR1 is SGHVS and CDR2 is FQNEAQ. V lost 7 bases, J lost 0 bases, and 12 bases lay in between.

This clone was observed a handful of times. This sequence joins TRBV11-2 and TRBJ1-1; TRBD1 agrees at 9 bases. V trimming: 5 bases; J trimming: 6 bases; junction bases outside the gene matches: 7. The CDR3 extends over 14 amino acids. CDR1 and CDR2 from the germline V gene are SGHAT and FQNNGV. This chain's CDR3 is CASSAGQGMAEAFF. The CDR3, as DNA: TGTGCCAGCAGCGCCGGACAGGGGATGGCTGAAGCTTTCTTT.

About this clone: The same CDR3 can be traced to other DNA sequences in this sample. The rearrangement links TRBV5-1 to TRBJ2-3; 8 bases are a match to TRBD2. The length of the CDR3 is 14 residues. Germline values: CDR1 SGHRS, CDR2 YFSETQ. Trimming removed 0 bases from V and 3 bases from J; junction bases left unmatched: 0. For the CDR3, the DNA is TGCGCCAGCAGCTTGGCGGGGGGGACAGATACGCAGTATTTT. As protein: CASSLAGGTDTQYF.

The chain has TRBV5-4 and TRBJ2-3, with D perhaps matching TRBD1 (5 bases). The germline CDR1 and CDR2 sequences are SGHNT and YYREEE (reference sequence). With 4 bases removed from V and 0 bases from J, the gap between germline ends came to 12 bases. The CDR3 runs 15 residues. The CDR3 spells CASSLDSASTDTQYF. CDR3 nucleotides: TGTGCCAGCAGCCTTGACAGTGCTAGCACAGATACGCAGTATTTT. Filled out from reference TRBV5-4 and TRBJ2-3, the complete variable domain reads ETGVTQSPTHLIKTRGQQVTLRCSSQSGHNTVSWYQQALGQGPQFIFQYYREEENGRGNFPPRFSGLQFPNYSSELNVNALELDDSALYLCASSLDSASTDTQYFGPGTRLTVL.

The chain has TRBV4-1 and TRBJ2-2; TRBD2 is a possible D gene (6 bases). CDR3 length equals 17 residues. The V end was cut by 2 bases, the J end by 5 bases, with 18 bases between. Germline V gene data show CDR1 as MGHRA and CDR2 as YSYEKL. CDR3 residues: CASSQPPAEGRTGELFF. Here the CDR3 DNA reads TGCGCCAGCAGCCAACCGCCCGCGGAGGGACGGACCGGGGAGCTGTTTTTT.

V and J are TRBV13 and TRBJ2-2; D remains ambiguous. CDR1 PRHDT and CDR2 FYEKMQ come from the germline V gene (reference sequence). CDR3 length: 16 residues. The germline V and J ends were trimmed by 3 bases and 2 bases, with 13 bases remaining between them. The CDR3 bases are TGTGCCAGCAGCTTTTTGACTCAGTCTAACACCGGGGAGCTGTTTTTT. This sequence encodes CASSFLTQSNTGELFF.

J is TRBJ2-7 and V is TRBV7-2; D ambiguous. The V gene lost 4 bases and the J gene lost 6 bases, with 16 bases spanning the gap. This CDR3 region has 14 residues. Germline loops: CDR1 SGHTA, CDR2 FQGNSA. The CDR3 DNA sequence: TGTGCCAGCAGCTCAATTATAAGAATCGGCGAGCAGTACTTC. Its translation is CASSSIIRIGEQYF.

This chain uses TRBV6-1 with TRBJ2-3; D possibly corresponds to TRBD2 (6 bases). Germline-derived CDR1 and CDR2 are MNHNS and SASEGT. V was clipped by 4 bases and J by 1 base, with 12 bases between them. The CDR3 loop spans 15 amino acids. CDR3 in DNA: TGTGCCAGCAGTGTGGAGGGATTGGGCACAGATACGCAGTATTTT. This codes for CASSVEGLGTDTQYF.

The V gene is TRBV10-2, the J gene TRBJ2-5; TRBD1 might be the D (5 bases). The CDR3 sequence is 14 residues long. CDR1 and CDR2 (germline): WSHSY, SAAADI. V dropped 1 base and J dropped 3 bases, with 9 bases sitting between them. In DNA form, the CDR3 reads TGCGCCAGCAGTGAGTTTCTACAGGAAGAGACCCAGTACTTC. Translated: CASSEFLQEETQYF.

The chain is built from TRBV5-6 and TRBJ2-1, with 12 bases lining up with TRBD2. V was clipped by 3 bases and J by 7 bases; unmatched bases: 5. In germline, CDR1 is SGHDT, CDR2 YYEEEE. This CDR3 is built from 15 residues. The CDR3, as DNA: TGTGCCAGCAGCTCTAGCGGGGGGGCAAGGAATGAGCAGTTCTTC. Translating gives CASSSSGGARNEQFF.

The chain links TRBV5-1 to TRBJ1-5, with 9 bases matching TRBD1. The CDR3 is made up of 16 amino acids. Germline V gives CDR1 SGHRS, CDR2 YFSETQ. V lost 2 bases to trimming and J lost 5 bases; unmatched junction nucleotides: 8. The CDR3 loop reads CASSFAPGQGHQPQHF. CDR3 coding DNA: TGCGCCAGCAGCTTTGCCCCGGGACAGGGTCATCAGCCCCAGCATTTT.

The chain combines TRBV6-5 with TRBJ1-3; D is unclear. This CDR3 has 15 residues. The germline gives CDR1 MNHEY, CDR2 SVGAGI. The germline V and J ends were trimmed by 6 bases and 0 bases, with 12 bases remaining between them. The CDR3 is CASSSSVGSGNTIYF. DNA for the CDR3: TGTGCCAGCAGCAGTTCCGTTGGCTCTGGAAACACCATATATTTT.

A few counts support this clone. The J gene is TRBJ1-6, the V gene TRBV5-4, with TRBD1 matching over 7 bases. After removal of 9 bases from V and 13 bases from J, the junction contained 10 bases not matched to a gene. Germline V CDR1 and CDR2: SGHNT, YYREEE (reference sequence). The CDR3 covers 12 residues. The CDR3 region has the DNA TGTGCCACCCGGGACAGTGGAGTCCCCCTCCACTTT. It specifies CATRDSGVPLHF. Variable domain in full (rest from reference TRBV5-4 and TRBJ1-6): ETGVTQSPTHLIKTRGQQVTLRCSSQSGHNTVSWYQQALGQGPQFIFQYYREEENGRGNFPPRFSGLQFPNYSSELNVNALELDDSALYLCATRDSGVPLHFGNGTRLTVT.

The genes are TRBV7-9 and TRBJ1-3; the D gene is possibly TRBD1 (6 bases). CDR3 size: 15 residues. Germline lookup yields CDR1 SEHNR and CDR2 FQNEAQ (reference sequence). Between the trimmed V and J ends, which lost 5 bases and 4 bases, there was a span of 15 bases. CDR3 nucleotide sequence: TGTGCCAGCAGCCGTACAGGGATTCAAGGAAACACCATATATTTT. It encodes CASSRTGIQGNTIYF.

The chain carries TRBV15 and TRBJ2-5, with TRBD2 matching 7 bases. Germline values: CDR1 LNHNV, CDR2 YYDKDF (reference sequence). The CDR3 sequence is 14 residues long. V trimming: 4 bases; J trimming: 5 bases; junction bases outside the gene matches: 7. The DNA for the CDR3 is TGTGCCACCAGCATACGTCGGGGAGGGGAGACCCAGTACTTC. Translation gives CATSIRRGGETQYF.

The chain couples TRBV4-3 to TRBJ1-2; D is perhaps TRBD1 (5 bases). The V gene lost 0 bases and the J gene lost 1 base, with 12 bases spanning the gap. Germline CDR1 reads LGHNA; CDR2 reads YSLEER. This CDR3 is 16 amino acids long. The CDR3 sequence: CASSQEGALFNYGYTF. In nucleotides, the CDR3 is TGCGCCAGCAGCCAAGAAGGGGCCCTTTTTAACTATGGCTACACCTTC.

To note about this clone: The junction differs from germline at one of its ends, possibly a read error. This rearrangement joins TRBV7-7 to TRBJ2-5; D might be TRBD1 or TRBD2, each matching 5 bases. The germline V gene encodes CDR1 SSHAT and CDR2 FNYEAQ (reference sequence). This CDR3 region has 14 residues. CDR3 protein: CASSLDSGGETQYF. DNA of the CDR3: TGTGCTAGCAGCTTAGACAGCGGCGGAGAGACCCAGTACTTC. The full variable domain, completed using reference TRBV7-7 and TRBJ2-5, is GAGVSQSPRYKVTKRGQDVTLRCDPISSHATLYWYQQALGQGPEFLTYFNYEAQPDKSGLPSDRFSAERPEGSISTLTIQRTEQRDSAMYRCASSLDSGGETQYFGPGTRLLVL.

The CDR3 spells CATNRGGGRPSEQFF. In DNA form, the CDR3 reads TGTGCCACCAACCGTGGGGGGGGGCGACCGAGTGAGCAGTTCTTC. This chain joins TRBV6-5 and TRBJ2-1; D is possibly TRBD2 (7 bases). V lost 10 bases to trimming and J lost 9 bases, with 25 bases between them. Germline V gene lookup returns CDR1 MNHEY and CDR2 SVGAGI. The CDR3 runs to 15 residues.